The 14 T cell receptor beta chains given below trace back to one sample, sequenced in a study of cytomegalovirus exposure and HLA in healthy donors. The primer mix had 60 Vbeta and 13 Jbeta primers. Libraries were prepared by immunoSEQ multiplex PCR; TCRdb keeps only in-frame clonotypes and omits some of them. The sample has about 70,000 clones; roughly 68% are singletons. The source material was PBMCs. These TCRs come from a woman aged 60-75 years in good health and CMV-seropositive.

The rearrangement links TRBV21-1 to TRBJ1-1; no DNA check was done on the table's D call, TRBD1. TRBV21-1 is shown as a pseudogene. This CDR3 comprises 14 residues. CDR3 amino acids: CASSNGTGNTEAFF. In DNA form, the CDR3 reads TGTGCCAGCAGCAACGGGACAGGGAACACTGAAGCTTTCTTT.

The V and J genes are TRBV5-1 and TRBJ1-1, with TRBD1 matching 7 bases. The germline gives CDR1 SGHRS, CDR2 YFSETQ. This CDR3 is 15 amino acids long. V dropped 0 bases and J dropped 5; count of bases not matched to a gene: 7. CDR3 DNA sequence: TGCGCCAGCAGCTTGGGAGGGGGCGAAGGAACTGAAGCTTTCTTT. Translated, it gives CASSLGGGEGTEAFF.

In this sample, this clone turned up a few times. The chain couples TRBV10-2 to TRBJ1-3; D might be TRBD1 (6 bases). Trimming cost V 7 bases and J 0 bases, with 10 bases left between them. Germline V lookup: CDR1 WSHSY, CDR2 SAAADI. This CDR3 comprises 14 residues. CDR3 sequence (DNA): TGCGCCAGCAAACAGGGAAACTCTGGAAACACCATATATTTT. Amino acids: CASKQGNSGNTIYF.

This clone has a handful of counts. The chain combines TRBV6-1 with TRBJ1-2, with 7 bases that match TRBD1. CDR3 size: 14 residues. Trimming took 3 bases from V and 4 from J; bases not matched to a gene: 5. Per germline, CDR1 MNHNS and CDR2 SASEGT. CDR3 loop: CASSDWSGGYGYTF. The CDR3 DNA reads TGTGCCAGCAGTGATTGGTCAGGGGGCTATGGCTACACCTTC.

This chain links TRBV2 with TRBJ1-2; perhaps TRBD1 as D (6 bases). This CDR3 spans 13 amino acids. Trimming stripped 5 bases from V and 8 bases from J, with 15 bases between. The germline gives CDR1 SNHLY, CDR2 FYNNEI. The CDR3: CASSLQQGKGYTF. The CDR3 region has the DNA TGTGCCAGCAGTCTACAACAGGGAAAGGGCTACACCTTC.

DNA for the CDR3: TGTGCCAGCTCCCGACAGGGGGCCACTGAAGCTTTCTTT. Its translation: CASSRQGATEAFF. This rearrangement joins TRBV18 to TRBJ1-1; 10 bases map to TRBD1. V shed 6 bases, J shed 4 bases, and the junction held 2 bases outside the gene matches. CDR1 is KGHSH and CDR2 is LQKENI in the germline V gene. This CDR3 is 13 amino acids long.

This clone was seen once. The V gene is TRBV4-2, the J gene TRBJ2-3; D call uncertain. The CDR3 sequence is 14 residues long. Between the trimmed V and J ends, which lost 0 bases and 3 bases, there was a span of 7 bases. Germline V gene sequence: CDR1 LGHNA, CDR2 YNFKEQ. The CDR3 here is CASSQDLVTDTQYF. The DNA for the CDR3 is TGTGCCAGCAGCCAAGATCTAGTTACAGATACGCAGTATTTT.

Worth noting for this clone: At one boundary the junction diverges from the germline segment, which might be a read error. The rearrangement joins TRBV14 to TRBJ1-2, with D possibly matching TRBD1 (6 bases). In germline, CDR1 is SGHDN, CDR2 FVKESK. This CDR3 region has 13 residues. As DNA, the CDR3 is TGTGCCAGCAGCAGGGGACATCTTTATGGCTACCCCTTC. This gives the protein CASSRGHLYGYPF. Together with reference TRBV14 and TRBJ1-2, the CDR3 gives the full variable domain: EAGVTQFPSHSVIEKGQTVTLRCDPISGHDNLYWYRRVMGKEIKFLLHFVKESKQDESGMPNNRFLAERTGGTYSTLKVQPAELEDSGVYFCASSRGHLYGYPFGSGTRLTVV.

The table lists this clone with a few counts. V and J are TRBV5-4 and TRBJ1-1; D gene ambiguous. Trimming took off 0 bases at V and 0 bases at J, with 9 bases between the two ends. The length of the CDR3 is 15 residues. The germline CDR1 and CDR2 sequences are SGHNT and YYREEE (reference sequence). The CDR3 DNA reads TGTGCCAGCAGCTTGGATCTGCAGGTGAACACTGAAGCTTTCTTT. Translated: CASSLDLQVNTEAFF.

CDR3 DNA sequence: TGTGCCAGCAGCTTAGTTCCGGGCTCTGGAAACACCATATATTTT. Translated: CASSLVPGSGNTIYF. J is TRBJ1-3 and V is TRBV7-2, with D hard to call. The CDR3 extends over 15 amino acids. Trimming removed 1 base from V and 0 bases from J, with 7 bases in between. Germline values: CDR1 SGHTA, CDR2 FQGNSA.

The gene calls are TRBV25-1 and TRBJ1-5; D not resolved. V lost 6 bases to trimming and J lost 2 bases, with 8 bases between them. The CDR3 runs to 13 residues. Looked up from germline, CDR1 is MGHDK and CDR2 is SYGVNS. The CDR3 bases are TGTGCCAGCAGGGGAGAAGGCAATCAGCCCCAGCATTTT. It yields the protein CASRGEGNQPQHF.

J is TRBJ2-5 and V is TRBV29-1; TRBD2 matches at 7 bases. The J call is in doubt because the DNA end fits TRBJ2-7 better. This CDR3 comprises 12 residues. CDR1 SQVTM and CDR2 ANQGSEA come from the germline V gene. CDR3 protein: CSVALAAYEQYF. The DNA for the CDR3 is TGCAGCGTGGCTCTAGCGGCCTACGAGCAGTACTTC.

The chain couples TRBV5-1 to TRBJ2-4, with 10 bases identical to TRBD1. Germline V gene sequence: CDR1 SGHRS, CDR2 YFSETQ. The CDR3 loop spans 17 amino acids. Trimming at V came to 4 bases and at J to 1 base, leaving 8 bases not matched to a gene. The CDR3 sequence is CASSEGQGKGAKNIQYF. CDR3 coding DNA: TGCGCCAGCAGCGAGGGACAGGGGAAGGGGGCCAAAAACATTCAGTACTTC.

J is TRBJ1-1 and V is TRBV5-6; TRBD1 matches at 11 bases. Germline CDR1 and CDR2: SGHDT and YYEEEE. The J segment lost 11 bases and the V segment lost 4 bases, leaving 13 bases of the junction unmatched. The length of the CDR3 is 15 residues. As DNA, the CDR3 is TGTGCCAGCAGCGGTAGGGGACAGGGGGATTTGTGGGCTTTCTTT. Its translation: CASSGRGQGDLWAFF.